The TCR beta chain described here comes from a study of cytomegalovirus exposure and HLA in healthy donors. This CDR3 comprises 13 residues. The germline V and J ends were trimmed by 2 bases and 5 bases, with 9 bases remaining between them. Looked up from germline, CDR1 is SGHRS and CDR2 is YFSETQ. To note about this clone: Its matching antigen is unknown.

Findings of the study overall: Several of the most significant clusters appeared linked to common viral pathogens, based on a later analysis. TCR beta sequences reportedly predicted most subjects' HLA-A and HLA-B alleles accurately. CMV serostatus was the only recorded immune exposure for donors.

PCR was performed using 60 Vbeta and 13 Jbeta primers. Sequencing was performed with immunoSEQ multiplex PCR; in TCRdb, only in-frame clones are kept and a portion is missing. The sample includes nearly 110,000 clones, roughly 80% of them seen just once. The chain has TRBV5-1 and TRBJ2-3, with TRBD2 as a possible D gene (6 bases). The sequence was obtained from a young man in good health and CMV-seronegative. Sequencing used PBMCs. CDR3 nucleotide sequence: TGCGCCAGCAGCTTTGAAGCGGGAGATACGCAGTATTTT. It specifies CASSFEAGDTQYF.